This TCR beta chain appears in the sequencing data of a study of graft-versus-host responses after intestinal transplantation. General observations from the study: Early post-transplant HvG declines were associated with peak circulating GvH clone levels.

Repertoires were generated with immunoSEQ multiplex PCR, while TCRdb's copy carries only in-frame clones and drops some. The sample comprises 25,000 to 30,000 clones, approximately 96% of which are singletons, and under 0.95% rests with the top ten. CDR1 is GTSNPN, CDR2 SVGIG, per germline (reference sequence). This CDR3 region has 16 residues. Trimming took 1 base from V and 0 from J, leaving 13 bases between them. Only one count was recorded for this clone. Its antigen remains unidentified. The chain couples TRBV30 to TRBJ1-3; D call uncertain. Sequencing was performed on PBMCs, taken nearly 31 days after intestinal transplant. The clonotype comes from a human patient who received an intestinal transplant, so some T cells may come from the graft donor. CDR3 coding DNA: TGTGCCTGGAGTGCTAACACAAGGTCCTCTGGAAACACCATATATTTT. This codes for CAWSANTRSSGNTIYF. Variable domain in full (rest from reference TRBV30 and TRBJ1-3): SQTIHQWPATLVQPVGSPLSLECTVEGTSNPNLYWYRQAAGRGLQLLFYSVGIGQISSEVPQNLSASRPQDRQFILSSKKLLLSDSGFYLCAWSANTRSSGNTIYFGEGSWLTVV.